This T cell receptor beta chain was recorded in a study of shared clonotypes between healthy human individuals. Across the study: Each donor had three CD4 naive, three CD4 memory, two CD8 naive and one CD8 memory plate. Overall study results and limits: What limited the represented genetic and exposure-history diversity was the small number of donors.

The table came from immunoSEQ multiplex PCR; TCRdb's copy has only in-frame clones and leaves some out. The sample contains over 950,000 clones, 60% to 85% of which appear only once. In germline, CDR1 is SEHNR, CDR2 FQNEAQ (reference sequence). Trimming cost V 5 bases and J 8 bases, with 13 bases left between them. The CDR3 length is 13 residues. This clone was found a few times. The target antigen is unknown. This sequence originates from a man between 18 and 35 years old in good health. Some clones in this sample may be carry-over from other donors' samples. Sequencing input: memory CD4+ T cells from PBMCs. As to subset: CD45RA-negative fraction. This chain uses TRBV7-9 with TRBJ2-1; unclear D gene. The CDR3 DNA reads TGTGCCAGCAGCCGACACGACGCCGATGAGCAGTTCTTC. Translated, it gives CASSRHDADEQFF.